This T cell receptor beta chain was observed in a study of CD8+ T cells in alopecia areata. Turning to the study itself: Tofacitinib therapy took 6 to 18 months; 6 months off drug came after. Study-wide results and caveats: Persistence during tofacitinib was seen for many expanded lesional clones in scalp and blood. The treated group had a single nonresponder, limiting CD8+ expansion-response conclusions.

Treatment here: oral pan-JAK inhibitor, 5-10 mg twice daily. After isolation, RNA underwent reverse transcription to generate cDNA as the sequencing template. The assay was immunoSEQ multiplex PCR, and TCRdb's table has in-frame clones only and misses some. The table shows about 200,000 clones, with about two fifths occurring only once. V lost 1 base and J lost 12; bases outside the gene matches: 6. CDR3 length: 13 amino acids. The germline gives CDR1 SGHTA, CDR2 FQGNSA. Concerning this clone: Its antigen is unidentified.

The starting material was CD4+ T cells sorted from blood, obtained between weeks 30 and 35, from a patient treated with tofacitinib. This chain uses TRBV7-2 with TRBJ2-7, with TRBD2 identical over 10 bases. This receptor was taken from a human donor with alopecia areata. The CDR3 DNA reads as TGTGCCAGCAGCTTAGTTGGCCTAGCGGGGGTGTACTTC. Translating gives CASSLVGLAGVYF.